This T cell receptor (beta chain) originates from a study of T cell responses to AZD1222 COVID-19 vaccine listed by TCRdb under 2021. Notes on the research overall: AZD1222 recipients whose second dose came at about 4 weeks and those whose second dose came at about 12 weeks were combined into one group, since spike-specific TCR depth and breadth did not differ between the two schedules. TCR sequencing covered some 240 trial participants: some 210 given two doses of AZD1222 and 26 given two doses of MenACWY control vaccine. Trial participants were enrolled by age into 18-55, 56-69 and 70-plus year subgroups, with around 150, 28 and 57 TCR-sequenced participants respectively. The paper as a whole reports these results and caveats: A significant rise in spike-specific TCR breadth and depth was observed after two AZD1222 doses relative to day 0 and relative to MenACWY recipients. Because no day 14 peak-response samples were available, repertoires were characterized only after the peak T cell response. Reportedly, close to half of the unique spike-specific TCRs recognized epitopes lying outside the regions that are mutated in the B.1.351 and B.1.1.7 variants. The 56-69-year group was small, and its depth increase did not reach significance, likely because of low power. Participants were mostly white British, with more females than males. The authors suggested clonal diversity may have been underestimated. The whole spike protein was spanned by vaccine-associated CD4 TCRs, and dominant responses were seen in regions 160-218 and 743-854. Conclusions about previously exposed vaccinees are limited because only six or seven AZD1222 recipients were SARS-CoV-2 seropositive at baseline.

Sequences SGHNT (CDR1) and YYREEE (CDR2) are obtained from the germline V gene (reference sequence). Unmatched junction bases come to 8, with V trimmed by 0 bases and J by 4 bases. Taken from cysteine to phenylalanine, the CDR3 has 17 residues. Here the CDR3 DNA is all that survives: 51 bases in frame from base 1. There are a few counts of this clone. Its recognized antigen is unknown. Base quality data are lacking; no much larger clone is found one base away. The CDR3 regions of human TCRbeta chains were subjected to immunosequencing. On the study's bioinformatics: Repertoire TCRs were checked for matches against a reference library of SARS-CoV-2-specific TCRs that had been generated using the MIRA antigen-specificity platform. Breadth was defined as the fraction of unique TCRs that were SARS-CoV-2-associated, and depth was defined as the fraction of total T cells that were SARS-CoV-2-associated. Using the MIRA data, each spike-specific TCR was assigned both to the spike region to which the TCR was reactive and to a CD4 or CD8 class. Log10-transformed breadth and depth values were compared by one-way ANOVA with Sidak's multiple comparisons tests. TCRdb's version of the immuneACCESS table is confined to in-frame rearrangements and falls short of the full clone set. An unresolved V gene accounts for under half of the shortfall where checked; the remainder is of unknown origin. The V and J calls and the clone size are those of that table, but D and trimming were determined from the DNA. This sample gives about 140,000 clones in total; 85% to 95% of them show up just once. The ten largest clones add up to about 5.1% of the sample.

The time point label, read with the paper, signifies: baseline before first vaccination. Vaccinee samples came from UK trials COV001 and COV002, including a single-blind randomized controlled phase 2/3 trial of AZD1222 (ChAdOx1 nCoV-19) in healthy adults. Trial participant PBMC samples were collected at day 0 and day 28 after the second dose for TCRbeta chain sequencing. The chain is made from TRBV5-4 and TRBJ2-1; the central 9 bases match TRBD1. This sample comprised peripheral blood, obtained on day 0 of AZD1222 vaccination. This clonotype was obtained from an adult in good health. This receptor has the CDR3 CASSLDPTGGAYNEQFF. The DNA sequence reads TGTGCCAGCAGCTTGGATCCTACAGGGGGCGCATACAATGAGCAGTTCTTC.